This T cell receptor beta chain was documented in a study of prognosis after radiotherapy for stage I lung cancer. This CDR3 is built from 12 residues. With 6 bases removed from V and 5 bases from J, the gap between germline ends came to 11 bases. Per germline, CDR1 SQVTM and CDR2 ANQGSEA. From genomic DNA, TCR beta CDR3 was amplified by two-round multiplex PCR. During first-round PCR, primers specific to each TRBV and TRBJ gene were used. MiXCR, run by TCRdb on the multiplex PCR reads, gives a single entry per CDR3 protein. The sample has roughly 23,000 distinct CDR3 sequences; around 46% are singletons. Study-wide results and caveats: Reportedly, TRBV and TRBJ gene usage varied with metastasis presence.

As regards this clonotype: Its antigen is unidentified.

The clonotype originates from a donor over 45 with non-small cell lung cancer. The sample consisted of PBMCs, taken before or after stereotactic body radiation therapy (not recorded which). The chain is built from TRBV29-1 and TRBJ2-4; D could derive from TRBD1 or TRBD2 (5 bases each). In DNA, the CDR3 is TGCAGCGTAGGGGCCGGGGAAAACATTCAGTACTTC. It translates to CSVGAGENIQYF.